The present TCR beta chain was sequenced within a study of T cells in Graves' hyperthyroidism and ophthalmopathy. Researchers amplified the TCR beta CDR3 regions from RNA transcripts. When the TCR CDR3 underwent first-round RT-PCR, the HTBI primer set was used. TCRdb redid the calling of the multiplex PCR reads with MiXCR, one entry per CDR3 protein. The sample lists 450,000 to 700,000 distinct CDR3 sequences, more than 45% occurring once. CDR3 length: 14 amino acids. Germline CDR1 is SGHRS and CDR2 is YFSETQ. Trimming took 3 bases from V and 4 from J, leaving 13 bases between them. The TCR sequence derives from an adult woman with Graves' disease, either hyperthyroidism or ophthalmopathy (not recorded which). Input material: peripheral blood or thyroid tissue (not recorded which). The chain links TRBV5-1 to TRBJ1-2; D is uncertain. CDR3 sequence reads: CASSSTLMGYGYTF. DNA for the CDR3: TGCGCCAGCAGCTCGACCCTCATGGGCTATGGCTACACCTTC.